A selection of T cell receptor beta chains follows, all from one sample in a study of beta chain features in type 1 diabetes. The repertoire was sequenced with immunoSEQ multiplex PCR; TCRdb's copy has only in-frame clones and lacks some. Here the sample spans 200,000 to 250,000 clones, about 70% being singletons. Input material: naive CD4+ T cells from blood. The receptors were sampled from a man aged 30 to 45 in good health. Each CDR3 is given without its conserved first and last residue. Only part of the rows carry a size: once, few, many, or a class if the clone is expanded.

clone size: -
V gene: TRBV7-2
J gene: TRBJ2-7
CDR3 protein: ASSLGTGTYEQY

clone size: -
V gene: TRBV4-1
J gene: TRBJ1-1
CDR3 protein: ASSQIQGFNTEAF

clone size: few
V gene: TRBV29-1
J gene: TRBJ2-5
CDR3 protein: SVRGQREQETQY

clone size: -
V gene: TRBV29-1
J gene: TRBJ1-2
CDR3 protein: SVEDIVRARGGYT

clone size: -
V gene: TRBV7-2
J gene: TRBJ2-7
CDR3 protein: ASSPAPRYEQY

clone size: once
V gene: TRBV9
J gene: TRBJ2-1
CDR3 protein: ASSVGLAAYNEQF

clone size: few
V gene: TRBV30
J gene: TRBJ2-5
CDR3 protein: AWSIGLPQETQY

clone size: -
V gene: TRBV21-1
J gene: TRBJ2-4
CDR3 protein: ASSPAPLAKNIQY

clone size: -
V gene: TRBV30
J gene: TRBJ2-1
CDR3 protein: AGSRISYNEQF

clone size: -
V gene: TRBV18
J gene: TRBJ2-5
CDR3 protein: ASSPGFQETQY

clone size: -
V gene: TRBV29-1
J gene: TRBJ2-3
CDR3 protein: SVDTGLDTQY

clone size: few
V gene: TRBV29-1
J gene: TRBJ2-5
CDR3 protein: SVGAGGLQETQY

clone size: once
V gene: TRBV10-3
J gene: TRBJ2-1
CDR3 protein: AISEDSQTYNEQF

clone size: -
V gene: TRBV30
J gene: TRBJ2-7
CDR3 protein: AWAGTGSYEQY

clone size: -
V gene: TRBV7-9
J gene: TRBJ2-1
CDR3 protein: ASSLAEEQF

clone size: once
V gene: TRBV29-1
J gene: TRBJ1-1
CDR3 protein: SVARLMNTEAF

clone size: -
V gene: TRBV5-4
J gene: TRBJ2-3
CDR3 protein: ASSPLQSTDTQY

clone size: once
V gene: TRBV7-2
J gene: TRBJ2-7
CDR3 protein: ASSPRAGNSYEQY

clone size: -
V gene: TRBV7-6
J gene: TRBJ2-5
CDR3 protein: ASSRMQETQY

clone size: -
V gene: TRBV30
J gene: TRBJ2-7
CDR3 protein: AWSRGISYEQY

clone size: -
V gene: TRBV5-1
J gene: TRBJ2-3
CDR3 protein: ASSLAAGITDTQY

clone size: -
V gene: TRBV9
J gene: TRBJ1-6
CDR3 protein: ASSQGLVSPLH

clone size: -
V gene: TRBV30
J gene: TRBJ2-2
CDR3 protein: AWTPQGLTNTGELF

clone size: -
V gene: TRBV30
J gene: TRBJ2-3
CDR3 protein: AWSPGRADTQY

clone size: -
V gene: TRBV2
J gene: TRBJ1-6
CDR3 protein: ASRRNYNSPLH

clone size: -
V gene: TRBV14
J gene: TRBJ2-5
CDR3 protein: ASSLQVGETQY

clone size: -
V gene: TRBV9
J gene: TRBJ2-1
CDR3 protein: ASSVGPPSSYNEQF

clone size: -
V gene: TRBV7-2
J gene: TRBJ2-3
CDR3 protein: ASSFAILDTQY

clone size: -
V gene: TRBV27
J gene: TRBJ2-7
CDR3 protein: ASSLAAGPSYEQY

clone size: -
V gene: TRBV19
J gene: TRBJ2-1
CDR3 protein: ASSIQGAGNSYNEQF

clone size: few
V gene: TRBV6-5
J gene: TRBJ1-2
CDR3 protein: ASRQGGYGYT

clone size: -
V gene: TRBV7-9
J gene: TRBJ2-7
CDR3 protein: ASSPGAGIGYEQY

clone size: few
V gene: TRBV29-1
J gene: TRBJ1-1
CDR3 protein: SVARDTEAF

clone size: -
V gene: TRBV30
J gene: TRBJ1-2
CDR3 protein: AWRINYGYT

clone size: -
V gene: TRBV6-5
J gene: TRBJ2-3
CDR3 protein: ASRLAGGDTQY

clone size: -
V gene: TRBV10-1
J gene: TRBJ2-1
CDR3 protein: ASSESFTSGRNEQF

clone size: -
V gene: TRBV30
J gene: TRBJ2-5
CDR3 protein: AWSAGTGEIPQQTQY

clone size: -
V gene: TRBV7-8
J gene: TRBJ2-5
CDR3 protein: ASSLPAGYQETQY

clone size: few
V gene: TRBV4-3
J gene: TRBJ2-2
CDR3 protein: ASSPQKTSGSFTGELF

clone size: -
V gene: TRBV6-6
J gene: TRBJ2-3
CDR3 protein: GADTQY

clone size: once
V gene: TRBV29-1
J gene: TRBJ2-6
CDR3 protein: SVRGWGSSGANVLT

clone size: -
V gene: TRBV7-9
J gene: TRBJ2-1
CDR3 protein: ASSLQGGKYNEQF

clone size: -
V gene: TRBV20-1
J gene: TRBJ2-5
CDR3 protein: SAYRDGAQY

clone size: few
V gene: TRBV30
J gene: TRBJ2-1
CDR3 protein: AWRGSIYNEQF

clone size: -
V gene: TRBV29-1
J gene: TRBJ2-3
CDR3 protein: SVTSGGTDTQY

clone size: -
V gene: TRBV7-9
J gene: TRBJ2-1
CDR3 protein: ASSLHGQSYNEQF

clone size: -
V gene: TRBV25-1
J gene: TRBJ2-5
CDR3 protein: ASTPGTGHRTQY

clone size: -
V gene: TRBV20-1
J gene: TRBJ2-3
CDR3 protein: SAPVGDTQY

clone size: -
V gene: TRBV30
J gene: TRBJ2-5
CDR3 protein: AWSLDRDQETQY

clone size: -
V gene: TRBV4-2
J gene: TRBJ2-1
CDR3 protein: ASSQGLAGYNEQF

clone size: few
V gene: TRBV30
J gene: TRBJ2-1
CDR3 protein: AWRGRTSSYNEQF

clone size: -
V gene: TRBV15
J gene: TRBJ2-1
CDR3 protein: ATSRDLRRDPAISYNEQF